These T cell receptor beta chains were read from a single sample in a study of T cells after yellow fever vaccination. TCRdb re-analysed the 5' RACE reads in MiXCR, keeping a single row per CDR3 protein. Found here are 300,000 to 400,000 distinct CDR3 sequences, roughly 6.2% of them singletons; the top ten hold about 15%. The sample in question was PBMCs, obtained 5 days after the yellow fever booster vaccination. The source is a man under 40 who received the YFV17D yellow fever vaccine. The CDR3 runs from the conserved cysteine through the conserved F or W. The order of the fields is D gene, V gene, clone size, J gene, CDR3 protein, CDR3 DNA. The D gene is left open where the match is weak. Expanded clones get a size class; other rows say once, few or many, or leave the size out.

>TRBD2|TRBV20-1|.|TRBJ2-7
CSAPQVTSGRPEQYF
TGCAGTGCCCCCCAGGTAACTAGCGGGAGGCCCGAGCAGTACTTC
>TRBD1|TRBV4-3|.|TRBJ2-7
CAAGTGAEQYF
TGCGCCGCTGGGACAGGGGCCGAGCAGTACTTC
>TRBD2|TRBV12-3/TRBV12-4|few|TRBJ2-7
CASSPGGQGYF
TGTGCCAGCAGCCCGGGGGGGCAGGGGTACTTC
>.|TRBV20-1|many|TRBJ2-1
CSANRVHNEQFF
TGCAGTGCGAACAGGGTCCACAATGAGCAGTTCTTC
>TRBD1|TRBV7-2|many|TRBJ2-2
CASSQGQVYSGELFF
TGTGCCAGCAGCCAGGGACAGGTCTATTCCGGGGAGCTGTTTTTT
>.|TRBV5-1|few|TRBJ1-1
CASSFFGEETEAFF
TGCGCCAGCAGCTTTTTTGGGGAAGAAACTGAAGCTTTCTTT
>.|TRBV20-1|.|TRBJ1-2
CSATGASRNYGYTF
TGCAGTGCTACAGGTGCGTCTCGGAACTATGGCTACACCTTC
>.|TRBV12-3/TRBV12-4|few|TRBJ2-1
CASSRSPKSSYNEQFF
TGTGCCAGCAGTCGGAGCCCCAAGAGCTCCTACAATGAGCAGTTCTTC
>.|TRBV5-1|.|TRBJ2-7
CASSLVLTYEQYF
TGCGCCAGCAGCTTGGTCCTCACCTACGAGCAGTACTTC
>TRBD2|TRBV5-6|.|TRBJ2-3
CASSFLAGGYGTDTQYF
TGTGCCAGCAGCTTTCTAGCGGGAGGGTATGGCACAGATACGCAGTATTTT
>TRBD1|TRBV15|few|TRBJ2-2
CATSRTSGTGFTGELFF
TGTGCCACCAGCAGAACCTCCGGGACAGGGTTCACCGGGGAGCTGTTTTTT
>.|TRBV20-1|few|TRBJ2-1
CSALLGVGEQFF
TGCAGTGCTTTGCTCGGCGTGGGTGAGCAGTTCTTC
>.|TRBV5-5|many|TRBJ2-1
CASTPEGNEQFF
TGTGCCAGCACACCCGAAGGTAATGAGCAGTTCTTC
>.|TRBV27|many|TRBJ2-3
CASSLGFDTQYF
TGTGCCAGCAGCCTAGGTTTCGATACGCAGTATTTT
>TRBD1|TRBV27|few|TRBJ2-4
CASRGQGVLGIQYF
TGTGCCAGCAGGGGACAGGGTGTCCTTGGCATTCAGTACTTC
>TRBD2|TRBV3-1|.|TRBJ2-4
CASSQGLAGGPGKNIQYF
TGTGCCAGCAGCCAGGGACTAGCGGGAGGGCCAGGCAAAAACATTCAGTACTTC
>.|TRBV6-1|many|TRBJ2-1
CASSPLGIHTNEQFF
TGTGCCAGCAGTCCTTTGGGGATACACACGAATGAGCAGTTCTTC
>TRBD1|TRBV5-1|.|TRBJ1-5
CASSSTGASNQPQHF
TGCGCCAGCAGCTCCACAGGGGCGAGCAATCAGCCCCAGCATTTT
>.|TRBV28|.|TRBJ2-1
CASNPIPPGYNEQFF
TGTGCCAGCAACCCCATACCCCCCGGCTACAATGAGCAGTTCTTC
>TRBD2|TRBV27|few|TRBJ2-3
CASSMRLAGVWTDTQYF
TGTGCCAGCTCAATGAGACTAGCGGGAGTTTGGACAGATACGCAGTATTTT
>.|TRBV12-3/TRBV12-4|few|TRBJ2-5
CASSPRDGKTQYF
TGTGCCAGCAGCCCCCGGGATGGGAAGACCCAGTACTTC
>.|TRBV9|.|TRBJ2-7
CASSVGEGVNSYEQYF
TGTGCCAGCAGCGTAGGGGAGGGGGTCAATTCCTACGAGCAGTACTTC
>.|TRBV5-1|.|TRBJ2-1
CASSPRVQGVYNEQFF
TGCGCCAGCAGCCCCCGGGTTCAAGGGGTCTACAATGAGCAGTTCTTC
>.|TRBV9|.|TRBJ2-3
CASSDQNTLSTDTQYF
TGTGCCAGCAGCGACCAGAATACCCTAAGCACAGATACGCAGTATTTT
>.|TRBV6-1|many|TRBJ2-1
CASSPLGSSYNEQFF
TGTGCCAGCAGTCCCCTAGGTAGCTCCTACAATGAGCAGTTCTTC
>.|TRBV18|.|TRBJ2-3
CASSPQLTDTQYF
TGTGCCAGCTCACCACAGCTAACAGATACGCAGTATTTT
>.|TRBV20-1|many|TRBJ2-2
CSAPRWSSGELFF
TGCAGTGCTCCCCGGTGGAGTTCCGGGGAGCTGTTTTTT
>.|TRBV5-1|.|TRBJ2-1
CACSFDFRNEQFF
TGCGCCTGCAGCTTCGATTTCCGAAATGAGCAGTTCTTC
>.|TRBV6-5|few|TRBJ2-3
CASSYSTHPSTDTQYF
TGTGCCAGCAGTTACTCGACCCACCCTAGCACAGATACGCAGTATTTT
>.|TRBV4-2|many|TRBJ2-5
CASSPMRGADVETQYF
TGTGCCAGCAGCCCCATGAGGGGAGCGGATGTGGAGACCCAGTACTTC
>.|TRBV7-9|few|TRBJ2-3
CASSRPMDTQYF
TGTGCCAGCAGCAGACCCATGGATACGCAGTATTTT